These T cell receptor beta chains were read from a single sample in a study of CD8 T cells in ankylosing spondylitis. One entry per CDR3 protein, called by TCRdb with MiXCR from the 5' RACE reads. The repertoire holds around 390,000 distinct CDR3 sequences, about 20% seen once, with about a sixth in the top ten. The sample was blood, either unsorted or a sorted T cell fraction (not recorded which). These receptors were taken from a male donor with ankylosing spondylitis. Both conserved end residues are part of each CDR3. The D gene is left open where the match is weak. Only some rows state a clone size, as once, few, many or a class for expanded clones.

>TRBJ2-5|TRBD2|few|TRBV7-8
TGTGCCAGCAGCCTCCAAACCAAGGAGCGGGAGGGGGCCGAGACCCAGTACTTC
CASSLQTKEREGAETQYF
>TRBJ2-3|TRBD2|.|TRBV2
TGTGCCAGCAGCGGCCGGGACTACACAGATACGCAGTATTTT
CASSGRDYTDTQYF
>TRBJ1-6|.|.|TRBV2
TGTGCCAGCAGGGGAGACAGTTCACCCCTCCACTTT
CASRGDSSPLHF
>TRBJ2-7|TRBD2|few|TRBV10-3
TGTGCCATCAGTAAGGTCCCAGCTAGCGGGATAACCGAGCAGTACTTC
CAISKVPASGITEQYF
>TRBJ2-3|.|.|TRBV9
TGTGCCAGCAGCGTAGCCACATACACAGATACGCAGTATTTT
CASSVATYTDTQYF
>TRBJ1-2|.|.|TRBV28
TGTGCCAGGAGTCCTAATAACTATGGCTACACCTTC
CARSPNNYGYTF
>TRBJ1-4|.|few|TRBV7-8
TGTGCCAGCAGCTGGCGGACGGCGACTAATGAAAAACTGTTTTTT
CASSWRTATNEKLFF
>TRBJ2-6|TRBD1|many|TRBV3-1
TGTGCCAGCAGCCGAGACAGGGGGCGCCCCAACGTCCTGACTTTC
CASSRDRGRPNVLTF
>TRBJ2-7|.|few|TRBV7-9
TGTGCCAGCAGCTTTGCCGGGACTGGCGAGCAGTACTTC
CASSFAGTGEQYF
>TRBJ1-4|.|few|TRBV20-1
TGCAGTGCAAGAGGGGGTTCGAGGGGCGACGAAAAACTGTTTTTT
CSARGGSRGDEKLFF
>TRBJ2-3|TRBD2|.|TRBV3-1
TGTGCCAGCAGCCAAGTTACTAGCGGGCCCAGCACAGATACGCAGTATTTT
CASSQVTSGPSTDTQYF
>TRBJ2-7|.|few|TRBV18
TGTGCCAGCTCACCACTGTACGCCTACGAGCAGTACTTC
CASSPLYAYEQYF
>TRBJ2-7|TRBD2|.|TRBV5-4
TGTGCCAGCAGCTTCGGGACTAGCTTCGCCTACGAGCAGTACTTC
CASSFGTSFAYEQYF
>TRBJ2-3|TRBD2|.|TRBV28
TGTGCCAGCAGTAGCCGACTAGCGGGAGACACAGATACGCAGTATTTT
CASSSRLAGDTDTQYF
>TRBJ2-1|.|few|TRBV18
TGTGCCAGCTCACCACCCGTTTCTTACGGGATCGTCTACAATGAGCAGTTCTTC
CASSPPVSYGIVYNEQFF
>TRBJ1-6|TRBD1|few|TRBV7-9
TGTGCCAGCAGCGCAAGACAGGGAAATAATTCACCCCTCCACTTT
CASSARQGNNSPLHF
>TRBJ2-1|TRBD1|many|TRBV20-1
TGCAGTGCTCTGGGACAGACAGAATACAATGAGCAGTTCTTC
CSALGQTEYNEQFF
>TRBJ2-7|TRBD2|few|TRBV6-1
TGTGCCAGCAGACCCGGGACTAGCTCCTACGAGCAGTACTTC
CASRPGTSSYEQYF
>TRBJ2-7|TRBD1|many|TRBV4-1
TGCGCCAGCAGCCAGGGGACAGGGGGACTATTCTACGAGCAGTACTTC
CASSQGTGGLFYEQYF
>TRBJ1-4|.|.|TRBV29-1
TGCAGCGCTCGTTCCGGTAGAGGGGAGAATGAAAAACTGTTTTTT
CSARSGRGENEKLFF
>TRBJ1-3|.|few|TRBV5-1
TGCGCCAGCAGCTTGGATGGGGGAAACGGCTCTGGAAACACCATATATTTT
CASSLDGGNGSGNTIYF
>TRBJ2-1|TRBD2|.|TRBV5-1
TGCGCCAGCAGCTTGCGGTCTAGCGGAATGAGCTCCTACAATGAGCAGTTCTTC
CASSLRSSGMSSYNEQFF
>TRBJ1-2|TRBD1|.|TRBV30
TGTGCCTGGAGTGAGGACAGGGGGGAAGGCTACACCTTC
CAWSEDRGEGYTF
>TRBJ2-3|.|.|TRBV5-6
TGTGCCAGCAGCTTGTGGGGCGCTGGTGGGACAGATACGCAGTATTTT
CASSLWGAGGTDTQYF
>TRBJ2-2|.|few|TRBV7-9
TGTGCCAGCAGCTTAGCGCCGGGGGAGAACACCGGGGAGCTGTTTTTT
CASSLAPGENTGELFF
>TRBJ2-3|.|few|TRBV6-5
TGTGCCAGCAGTTACTCGGGGCGGGGAGTGGATACGCAGTATTTT
CASSYSGRGVDTQYF
>TRBJ2-3|.|few|TRBV3-1
TGTGCCAGCAGCCAAGGACACCGGGACCCCCAGCGCGCAGATACGCAGTATTTT
CASSQGHRDPQRADTQYF
>TRBJ2-1|TRBD2|.|TRBV9
TGTGCCAGCAGCGTAGGCCTAGCGGGAGATGGTGAGCAGTTCTTC
CASSVGLAGDGEQFF
>TRBJ2-4|TRBD1|few|TRBV5-4
TGTGCCAGCAGCACCCGACAGGGTAAAAACATTCAGTACTTC
CASSTRQGKNIQYF
>TRBJ2-1|.|.|TRBV19
TGTGCCAGTACAGCTTCGGCGGAAGGGTACAATGAGCAGTTCTTC
CASTASAEGYNEQFF
>TRBJ1-5|.|.|TRBV20-1
TGCAGTGCCCTTGGGGACAATCAGCCCCAGCATTTT
CSALGDNQPQHF
>TRBJ2-2|.|.|TRBV18
TGTGCCAGCTCACCTTACCGGGACACTTACACCGGGGAGCTGTTTTTT
CASSPYRDTYTGELFF
>TRBJ1-5|.|.|TRBV12-3/TRBV12-4
TGTGCCAGCAGTTTAAAGGGGAGTGGGGATCAGCCCCAGCATTTT
CASSLKGSGDQPQHF
>TRBJ1-4|TRBD1|.|TRBV27
TGTGCCAGCAGTCCCGGGACAGGGGGGACTAATGAAAAACTGTTTTTT
CASSPGTGGTNEKLFF
>TRBJ1-6|.|.|TRBV20-1
TGCAGTGCTAGAGATCGTCTCGGAAGATCACCCCTCCACTTT
CSARDRLGRSPLHF
>TRBJ1-1|.|.|TRBV12-3/TRBV12-4
TGTGCCAGCGGTATTGGGGGGGCGACTGAAGCTTTCTTT
CASGIGGATEAFF
>TRBJ2-1|.|.|TRBV5-1
TGCGCCAGCAGAGTCCAGGCGTCGGCCAATGAGCAGTTCTTC
CASRVQASANEQFF
>TRBJ2-2|.|few|TRBV20-1
TGCAGTGCTAGTTCCGCGGGACCCTACGATAGCTTGTTTTTT
CSASSAGPYDSLFF
>TRBJ2-2|TRBD2|few|TRBV5-1
TGCGCCAGCAGCTTGGCGGGACTAGCGGGTACGAACACCGGGGAGCTGTTTTTT
CASSLAGLAGTNTGELFF
>TRBJ2-1|TRBD2|.|TRBV20-1
TGCAGTGCCCCTCCGGGAGGCCTCTACAATGAGCAGTTCTTC
CSAPPGGLYNEQFF
>TRBJ2-1|TRBD2|.|TRBV6-4
TGTGCCAGCAGTTGGACTAGCGGGAGTATAGGTGAGCAGTTCTTC
CASSWTSGSIGEQFF
>TRBJ2-3|.|.|TRBV28
TGTGCCAGCAGCCCCCCCGGAGAGGGATCAGATACGCAGTATTTT
CASSPPGEGSDTQYF
>TRBJ2-7|TRBD2|.|TRBV28
TGTGCCAGTAGCGGGGCGGTGGTCTACGAGCAGTACTTC
CASSGAVVYEQYF
>TRBJ2-7|.|.|TRBV6-6
TGTGCCAGCAGTTGGGACACCAGAGAGCAGTACTTC
CASSWDTREQYF
>TRBJ2-2|TRBD2|.|TRBV4-1
TGCGCCAGCAGCCAAGAGCTAGCGGGAGCTCTCGCCGGGGAGCTGTTTTTT
CASSQELAGALAGELFF
>TRBJ2-1|.|few|TRBV24-1
TGTGCCACCGGAAATAACAATGAGCAGTTCTTC
CATGNNNEQFF
>TRBJ2-7|.|.|TRBV18
TGTGCCAGCTCACCGTTGACAGGATCGTCTTCCTACGAGCAGTACTTC
CASSPLTGSSSYEQYF
>TRBJ1-5|TRBD1|few|TRBV18
TGTGCCAGCTCGGTGGGACAGTTAAGCAATCAGCCCCAGCATTTT
CASSVGQLSNQPQHF
>TRBJ2-5|TRBD2|few|TRBV6-1
TGTGCCATCAGTGAAGCCAGTGGACTAGCGGGACCCCAAGAGACCCAGTACTTC
CAISEASGLAGPQETQYF